This T cell receptor (beta chain) appears in the sequencing data of a study of sequential checkpoint blockade in melanoma. Across the study: Patients were randomized 1:1 to nivolumab-then-ipilimumab or ipilimumab-then-nivolumab first-line. After both sequences, patients received maintenance nivolumab.

Losses at the gene ends were 3 bases for V and 10 bases for J; bases not matched to a gene: 4. The CDR3 is 14 amino acids. Germline V gene lookup returns CDR1 LNHNV and CDR2 YYDKDF (reference sequence). The sample's treatment: randomized to nivolumab then ipilimumab (arm A) or the reverse (arm B). Patients had received no earlier DNA-damaging chemotherapy. Live CD3+CD8+ CD19− CD56− cells were sorted from PBMCs. Generated by immunoSEQ multiplex PCR, the TCRdb table keeps only in-frame clones and is missing some. The sample holds about 13,000 clones, around 80% seen once. J is TRBJ1-6 and V is TRBV15; TRBD1 aligns across 9 bases. Sample: CD8+ T cells sorted from blood (inferred from file names), taken from a patient given nivolumab and ipilimumab in sequence. The sequence came from a human donor with melanoma. DNA of the CDR3: TGTGCCACCAGCAGTGATACAGGGGGCTCACCCCTCCACTTT. The encoded protein is CATSSDTGGSPLHF.